The clone carrying this T cell receptor beta chain was found many times. Its cognate antigen is unknown. Time point noted: persistent/refractory GD, antithyroid drugs over 5 years with positive TRAb. RNA isolated from PBMCs was used to make the TCR library. Construction of TCR beta libraries relied on iRepertoire HTBI primers and on Arm-PCR targeting CDR3 regions. TCRdb fed the multiplex PCR reads into MiXCR, producing one record per CDR3 protein. The table shows 400,000 to 500,000 distinct CDR3 sequences, with over 20% occurring only once. The data were obtained in a study of regulatory T cells in long-lasting Graves disease. Across the whole study: More than 5 years of antithyroid drugs with positive TSH receptor antibodies defined persistent Graves' disease.

This CDR3 region has 15 residues. Unmatched junction bases numbered 11, after V lost 7 bases and J lost 5 bases. Germline V gene data show CDR1 as MNHNS and CDR2 as SASEGT. Study-wide points: Persistent disease was characterized by preferential usage of TRBV28, TRBJ1-2 and TRBJ2-5. The sample size was small, and this may have reduced accuracy.

The source of this sequence is a female donor with Graves disease. This chain uses TRBV6-1 with TRBJ2-4; 7 bases agree with TRBD1. This sample comprised peripheral blood mononuclear cells (PBMCs), obtained when the disease was refractory, from a patient treated with antithyroid drugs. The CDR3 DNA follows: TGTGCCAGCACCAACGAGGGGGCGCAAGAAAACATTCAGTACTTC. Amino acids: CASTNEGAQENIQYF.